This TCR beta chain was retrieved from a study of blood T cell repertoires in COVID-19. As originally analysed: Reference gene primer amplification gave nucleated cell count estimates. Method: immunoSEQ multiplex PCR; TCRdb's copy keeps in-frame clones and lacks some. The V and J calls and clone size are taken from that table; D and trimming were inferred from the DNA. This table holds some 220,000 clones, approximately 85% found once. The CDR3 is 12 amino acids. V was pared by 2 bases and J by 2 bases, with 4 bases between. Germline V lookup: CDR1 SGHRS, CDR2 YFSETQ. The chain links TRBV5-1 to TRBJ2-5, with D hard to call. This receptor was identified in a woman in her seventies with COVID-19, enrolled during active disease. Material: peripheral blood. The chain's CDR3 is CASSLEQETQYF. Here the CDR3 DNA reads TGCGCCAGCAGCTTAGAGCAAGAGACCCAGTACTTC.